This T cell receptor beta chain was captured by sequencing in a study of blood T cell repertoires in COVID-19. Shortly before study entry, within 2 weeks, exposed participants had met a COVID-19 case. This CDR3 contains 8 residues. Original data processing: Reference gene primer amplification gave estimated nucleated cell counts. Sequenced by immunoSEQ multiplex PCR; TCRdb stores in-frame clones only, minus some. Clone size and the V and J calls come from that table; the DNA yielded D and trimming. The sample yields hundreds of thousands of clones, roughly 90% seen once. This clone was counted between two and nine times.

Sample: PBMCs or T cells enriched from blood (not recorded which). The TCR comes from a woman aged 50 to 65 who had been exposed to COVID-19. The V call is TRBV21-1, the J call TRBJ1-2. TRBV21-1 is noted as a pseudogene. The CDR3 DNA reads TGTGCCAGCTTCCTCTACACCTTC. Translation gives CASFLYTF.